Each of the 9 T cell receptor beta chains below was sequenced from the same sample in a study of blood T cell repertoires in COVID-19. Profiled with immunoSEQ multiplex PCR; TCRdb holds only in-frame clones, not every one. The table records around 70,000 clones, roughly 87% of them present only once. The sequenced sample consisted of peripheral blood. Receptor source: a woman older than 75 with active or convalescent COVID-19.

The rearrangement joins TRBV7-8 to TRBJ2-7, with TRBD1 matching 9 bases. J lost 4 bases, V lost 5 bases, and 3 bases had no gene match. CDR3 size: 13 residues. Germline V lookup: CDR1 SGHVS, CDR2 FQNEAQ. The DNA of the CDR3 is TGTGCCAGCAGCGGGACAGGGATTTACGAGCAGTACTTC. Translation: CASSGTGIYEQYF.

The chain employs TRBV6-1 and TRBJ2-1, with D unresolved. In germline, CDR1 is MNHNS, CDR2 SASEGT. The CDR3 has 14 amino acids. Trimming removed 2 bases at V and 7 bases at J, with 12 bases between. CDR3 nucleotide sequence: TGTGCCAGCAGTGAACAGTACACGTCAAATGAGCAGTTCTTC. Translation gives CASSEQYTSNEQFF.

V usage is TRBV28 and J usage is TRBJ1-1; possible D gene TRBD1, 5 bases. Germline CDR1 and CDR2: MDHEN and SYDVKM. The V end was cut by 3 bases, the J end by 2 bases, with 13 bases between. CDR3 length: 15 residues. CDR3 sequence (DNA): TGTGCCAGCAGTTTTTGGGGAGGGGTCAACACTGAAGCTTTCTTT. Translation: CASSFWGGVNTEAFF.

The V gene is TRBV28, the J gene TRBJ1-4; D gene ambiguous. The CDR3 sequence is 12 residues long. Per the germline V gene, CDR1 is MDHEN and CDR2 is SYDVKM. Trimming removed 2 bases from V and 7 bases from J, with 5 bases in between. The CDR3 coding sequence is TGTGCCAGCAGTTTAAGCGGTGAAAAACTGTTTTTT. Translating it yields CASSLSGEKLFF.

V usage is TRBV10-2 and J usage is TRBJ2-2; D is uncertain. The CDR3 is 13 amino acids. V shed 7 bases and J shed 0 bases, with 6 bases lying between them. The germline CDR1 and CDR2 sequences are WSHSY and SAAADI. The CDR3 protein is CASISSNTGELFF. CDR3 in DNA: TGCGCCAGCATTAGCTCGAACACCGGGGAGCTGTTTTTT.

CDR3 DNA sequence: TGCAGTGCCAGTCCCCTGAACTCTAACTATGGCTACACCTTC. This gives the protein CSASPLNSNYGYTF. This chain connects TRBV20-1 to TRBJ1-2, with D unclear. V lost 6 bases, J lost 0 bases, and 14 bases lay in between. The CDR3 contains 14 residues. Germline CDR1 DFQATT, CDR2 SNEGSKA (reference sequence).

This clone was observed a few times. This chain connects TRBV12-5 to TRBJ1-3; a possible D gene is TRBD1 (5 bases). Trimming stripped 6 bases from V and 0 bases from J, with 9 bases between. CDR1 and CDR2 from the germline V gene are LGHNT and FRNRAP. The CDR3 is 14 residues long. The CDR3 nucleotides read TGTGCTAGTGGGCTCGACAGCTCTGGAAACACCATATATTTT. It translates to CASGLDSSGNTIYF.

The chain is built from TRBV7-2 and TRBJ1-1; TRBD1 might be the D (5 bases). The ends were cut back, 2 bases at V and 11 bases at J, with 18 bases in the middle. This CDR3 comprises 14 residues. Germline CDR1 is SGHTA and CDR2 is FQGNSA. The CDR3 reads CASSLLGYGAVAFF. The DNA of the CDR3 is TGTGCCAGCAGCTTATTGGGATATGGGGCCGTTGCTTTCTTT.

The V gene is TRBV5-1, the J gene TRBJ2-7, with TRBD1 identical over 11 bases. This CDR3 region has 16 residues. J was trimmed by 2 bases and V by 8 bases; bases with no gene match: 12. The V gene's germline CDR1 is SGHRS and CDR2 YFSETQ. In nucleotides, the CDR3 is TGCGCCAGTCAAATAGAACCGGGACAGGGGGCCTACGAGCAGTACTTC. Translation: CASQIEPGQGAYEQYF. The entire variable domain, with the rest obtained from reference TRBV5-1 and TRBJ2-7, is as follows: KAGVTQTPRYLIKTRGQQVTLSCSPISGHRSVSWYQQTPGQGLQFLFEYFSETQRNKGNFPGRFSGRQFSNSRSEMNVSTLELGDSALYLCASQIEPGQGAYEQYFGPGTRLTVT.